The entry below describes one TCR beta chain. As yet, its antigen is unknown. The entry originates in a study of response to subunit inactivated influenza vaccine. General observations from the study: Few additional T cells are recruited per seasonal influenza vaccination, authors suggested.

TCRdb reprocessed the RT-PCR reads via MiXCR and lists one record per CDR3 protein. This table has roughly 650,000 distinct CDR3 sequences, around 14% appearing once. CDR1 and CDR2 (germline): SGHRS, YFSETQ. The trim removed 0 bases at V and 4 bases at J, leaving 7 bases unmatched. The CDR3 loop spans 17 amino acids. The chain has TRBV5-1 and TRBJ2-3, with 11 bases aligning to TRBD1. Sequencing was performed on PBMCs from blood, taken about 11 days after vaccination. This sequence was found in a man aged 45 to 65 who received an inactivated influenza vaccine. The CDR3 loop is CASSLGRGQGGSDTQYF. In DNA form, the CDR3 reads TGCGCCAGCAGCTTGGGAAGGGGACAGGGGGGTTCAGATACGCAGTATTTT. Looking up the rest from reference TRBV5-1 and TRBJ2-3 gives the full variable domain: KAGVTQTPRYLIKTRGQQVTLSCSPISGHRSVSWYQQTPGQGLQFLFEYFSETQRNKGNFPGRFSGRQFSNSRSEMNVSTLELGDSALYLCASSLGRGQGGSDTQYFGPGTRLTVL.